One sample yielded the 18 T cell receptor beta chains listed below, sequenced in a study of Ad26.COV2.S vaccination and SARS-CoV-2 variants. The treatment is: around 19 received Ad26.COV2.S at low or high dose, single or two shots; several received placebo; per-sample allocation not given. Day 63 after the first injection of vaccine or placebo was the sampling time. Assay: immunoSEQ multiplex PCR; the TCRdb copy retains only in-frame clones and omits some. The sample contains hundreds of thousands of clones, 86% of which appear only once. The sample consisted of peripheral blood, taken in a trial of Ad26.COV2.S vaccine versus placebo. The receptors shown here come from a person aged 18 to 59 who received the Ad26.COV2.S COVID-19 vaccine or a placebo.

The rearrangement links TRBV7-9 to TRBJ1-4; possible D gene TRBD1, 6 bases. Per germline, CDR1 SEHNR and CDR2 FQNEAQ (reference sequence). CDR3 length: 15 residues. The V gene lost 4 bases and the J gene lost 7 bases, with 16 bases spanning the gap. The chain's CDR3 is CASSSFRGATEKLFF. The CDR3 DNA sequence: TGTGCCAGCAGCTCCTTCAGGGGTGCTACTGAAAAACTGTTTTTT.

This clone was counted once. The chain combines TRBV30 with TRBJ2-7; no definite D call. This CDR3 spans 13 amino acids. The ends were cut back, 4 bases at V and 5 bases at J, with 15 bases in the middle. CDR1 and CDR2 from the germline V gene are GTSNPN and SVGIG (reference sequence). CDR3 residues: CAWNRPSTDEQYF. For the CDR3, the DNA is TGTGCCTGGAACCGACCCAGTACCGACGAGCAGTACTTC.

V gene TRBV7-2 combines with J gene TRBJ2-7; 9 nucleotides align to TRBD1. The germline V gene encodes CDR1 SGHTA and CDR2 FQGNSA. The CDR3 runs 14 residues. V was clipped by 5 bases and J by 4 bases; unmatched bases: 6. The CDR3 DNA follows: TGTGCCAGCAGCGTCACAGGGGGCTTTTACGAGCAGTACTTC. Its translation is CASSVTGGFYEQYF. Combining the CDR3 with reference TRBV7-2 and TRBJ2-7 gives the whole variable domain GAGVSQSPSNKVTEKGKDVELRCDPISGHTALYWYRQSLGQGLEFLIYFQGNSAPDKSGLPSDRFSAERTGGSVSTLTIQRTQQEDSAVYLCASSVTGGFYEQYFGPGTRLTVT.

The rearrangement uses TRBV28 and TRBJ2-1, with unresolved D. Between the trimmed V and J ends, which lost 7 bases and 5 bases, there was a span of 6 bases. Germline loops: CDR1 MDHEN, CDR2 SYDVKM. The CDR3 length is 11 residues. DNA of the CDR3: TGTGCCAGCACTACAGACAATGAGCAGTTCTTC. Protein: CASTTDNEQFF.

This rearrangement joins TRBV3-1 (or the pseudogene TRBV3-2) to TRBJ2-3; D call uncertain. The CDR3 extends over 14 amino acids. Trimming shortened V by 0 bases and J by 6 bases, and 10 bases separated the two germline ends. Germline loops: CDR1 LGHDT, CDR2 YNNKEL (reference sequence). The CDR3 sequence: CASSQDRTGDTQYF. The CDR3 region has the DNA TGTGCCAGCAGCCAAGATCGGACCGGGGATACGCAGTATTTT.

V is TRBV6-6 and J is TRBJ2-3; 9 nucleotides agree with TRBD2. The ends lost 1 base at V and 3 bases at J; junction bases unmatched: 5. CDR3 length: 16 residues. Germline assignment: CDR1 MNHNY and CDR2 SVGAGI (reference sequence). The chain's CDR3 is CASSYLAGVGTDTQYF. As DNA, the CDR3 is TGTGCCAGCAGTTACTTAGCGGGAGTGGGGACAGATACGCAGTATTTT.

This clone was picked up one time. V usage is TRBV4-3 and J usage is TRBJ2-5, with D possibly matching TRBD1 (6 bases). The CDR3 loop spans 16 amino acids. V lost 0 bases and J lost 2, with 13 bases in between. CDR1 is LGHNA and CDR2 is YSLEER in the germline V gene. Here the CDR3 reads CASSQDRLQGQETQYF. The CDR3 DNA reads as TGCGCCAGCAGCCAAGATCGTCTACAGGGACAAGAGACCCAGTACTTC.

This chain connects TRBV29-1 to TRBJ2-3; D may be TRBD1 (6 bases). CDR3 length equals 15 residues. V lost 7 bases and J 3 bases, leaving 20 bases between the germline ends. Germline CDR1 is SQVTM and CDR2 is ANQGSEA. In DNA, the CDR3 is TGCAGCGCAAACGGGACACCTGGCAGGACAGATACGCAGTATTTT. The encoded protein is CSANGTPGRTDTQYF.

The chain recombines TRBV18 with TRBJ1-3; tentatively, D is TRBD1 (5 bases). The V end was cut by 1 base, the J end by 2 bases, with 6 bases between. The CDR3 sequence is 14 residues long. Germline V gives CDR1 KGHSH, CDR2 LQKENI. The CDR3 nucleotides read TGTGCCAGCTCACCACAGGGGCCTGGAAACACCATATATTTT. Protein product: CASSPQGPGNTIYF.

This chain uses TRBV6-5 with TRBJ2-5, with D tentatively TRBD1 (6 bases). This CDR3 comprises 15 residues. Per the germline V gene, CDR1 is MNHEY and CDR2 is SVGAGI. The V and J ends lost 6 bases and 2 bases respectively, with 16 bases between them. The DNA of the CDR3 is TGTGCCAGCAGCGTAGGGACACTTGGACAAGAGACCCAGTACTTC. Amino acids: CASSVGTLGQETQYF.

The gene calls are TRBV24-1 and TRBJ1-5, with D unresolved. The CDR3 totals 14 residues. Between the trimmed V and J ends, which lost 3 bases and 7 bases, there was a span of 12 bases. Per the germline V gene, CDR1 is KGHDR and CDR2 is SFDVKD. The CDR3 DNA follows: TGTGCCACCAGTGATACTGGTGGCGGGCAGCCCCAGCATTTT. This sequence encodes CATSDTGGGQPQHF.

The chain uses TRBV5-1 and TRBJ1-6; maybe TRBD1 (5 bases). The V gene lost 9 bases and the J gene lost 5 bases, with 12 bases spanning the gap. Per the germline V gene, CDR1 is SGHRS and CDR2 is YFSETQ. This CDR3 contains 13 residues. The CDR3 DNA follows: TGCGCCAACGACAGAGCCCATAATTCACCCCTCCACTTT. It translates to CANDRAHNSPLHF.

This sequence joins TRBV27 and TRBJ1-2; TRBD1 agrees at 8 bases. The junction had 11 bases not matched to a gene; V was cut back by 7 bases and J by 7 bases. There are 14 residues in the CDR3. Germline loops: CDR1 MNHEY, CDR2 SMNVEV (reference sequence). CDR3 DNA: TGTGCCAGCAATCCTACAGGGGGATTATTTGGCTACACCTTC. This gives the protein CASNPTGGLFGYTF.

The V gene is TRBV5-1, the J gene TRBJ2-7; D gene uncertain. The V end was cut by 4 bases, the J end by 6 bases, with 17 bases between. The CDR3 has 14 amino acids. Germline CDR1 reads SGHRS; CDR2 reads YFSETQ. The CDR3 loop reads CASSPEHRPFEQYF. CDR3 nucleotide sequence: TGCGCCAGCAGCCCTGAACATAGACCTTTCGAGCAGTACTTC.

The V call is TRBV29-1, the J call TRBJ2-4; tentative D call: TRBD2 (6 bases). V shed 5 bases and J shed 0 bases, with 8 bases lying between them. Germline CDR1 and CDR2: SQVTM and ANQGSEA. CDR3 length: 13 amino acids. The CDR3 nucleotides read TGCAGCGTTAAGGAGGGAGCCAAAAACATTCAGTACTTC. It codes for CSVKEGAKNIQYF.

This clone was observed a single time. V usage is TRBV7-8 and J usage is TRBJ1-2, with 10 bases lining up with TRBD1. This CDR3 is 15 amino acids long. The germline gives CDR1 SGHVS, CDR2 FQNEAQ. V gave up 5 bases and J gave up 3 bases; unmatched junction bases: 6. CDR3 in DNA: TGTGCCAGCAGCCATGACAGGGGGCAGGACTATGGCTACACCTTC. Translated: CASSHDRGQDYGYTF. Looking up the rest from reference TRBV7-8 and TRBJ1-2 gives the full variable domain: GAGVSQSPRYKVAKRGQDVALRCDPISGHVSLFWYQQALGQGPEFLTYFQNEAQLDKSGLPSDRFFAERPEGSVSTLKIQRTQQEDSAVYLCASSHDRGQDYGYTFGSGTRLTVV.

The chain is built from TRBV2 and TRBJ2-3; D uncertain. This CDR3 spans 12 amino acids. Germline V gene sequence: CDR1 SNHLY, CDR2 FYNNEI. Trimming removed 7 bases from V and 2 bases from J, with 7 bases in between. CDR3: CASTLATDTQYF. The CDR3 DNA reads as TGTGCCAGCACCCTTGCCACAGATACGCAGTATTTT.

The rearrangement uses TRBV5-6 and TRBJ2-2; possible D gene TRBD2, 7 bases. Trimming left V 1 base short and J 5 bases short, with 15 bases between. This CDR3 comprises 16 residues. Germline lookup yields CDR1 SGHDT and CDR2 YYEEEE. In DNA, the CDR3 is TGTGCCAGCAGCTTGTTGGTAGGGGGAGGGACCGGGGAGCTGTTTTTT. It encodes CASSLLVGGGTGELFF.